What follows are 28 T cell receptor beta chains derived from one specimen sequenced in a study of T cells in localized non-small cell lung cancer. The assay was immunoSEQ multiplex PCR, and TCRdb's table has in-frame clones only and misses some. Among 61,000 or so clones listed, more than 80% were seen once. The specimen comprised peripheral blood, sampled before any cancer treatment. The origin of the receptors is a woman aged 40-69 years with stage I lung adenocarcinoma.

The chain carries TRBV23-1 and TRBJ2-6; D is uncertain. TRBV23-1 is sorted into the ORF group, with uncertain function. V lost 2 bases to trimming and J lost 2 bases, with 7 bases between them. The CDR3 extends over 15 amino acids. The CDR3 here is CASSQDTTGANVLTF. The CDR3 coding sequence is TGCGCCAGCAGTCAAGACACAACTGGGGCCAACGTCCTGACTTTC.

Here the CDR3 DNA reads TGTGCCAGCAGCCCAGGGCCCGGGGAGCTGTTTTTT. This gives the protein CASSPGPGELFF. The gene calls are TRBV7-6 and TRBJ2-2; weak D call: TRBD1 (5 bases). V lost 5 bases to trimming and J lost 6 bases, with 7 bases between them. The CDR3 totals 12 residues. Germline V gene data show CDR1 as SGHVS and CDR2 as FNYEAQ.

The chain links TRBV14 to TRBJ2-4, with 12 nucleotides matching TRBD1. The CDR3 has 16 amino acids. V shed 4 bases and J 0 bases; nucleotides not matched to a gene: 1. The germline V gene has CDR1 SGHDN and CDR2 FVKESK. CDR3 bases: TGTGCCAGCAGCCGGGGACAGGGGGCAGCCAAAAACATTCAGTACTTC. It yields the protein CASSRGQGAAKNIQYF. Full variable domain (rest looked up from reference TRBV14 and TRBJ2-4): EAGVTQFPSHSVIEKGQTVTLRCDPISGHDNLYWYRRVMGKEIKFLLHFVKESKQDESGMPNNRFLAERTGGTYSTLKVQPAELEDSGVYFCASSRGQGAAKNIQYFGAGTRLSVL.

The CDR3 DNA reads TGTGCCAGCAGCTACGGGACAGGGGGAAACACCATATATTTT. Its protein product is CASSYGTGGNTIYF. V is TRBV11-2 and J is TRBJ1-3, with 9 positions matching TRBD1. Germline values: CDR1 SGHAT, CDR2 FQNNGV. There are 14 residues in the CDR3. The ends lost 4 bases at V and 4 bases at J; junction bases unmatched: 2.

The CDR3 region is CASSLNTGTPNYGYTF. The CDR3 DNA reads TGTGCCAGCAGCTTAAATACCGGGACACCTAACTATGGCTACACCTTC. This sequence joins TRBV7-2 and TRBJ1-2, with a possible D match to TRBD1 (6 bases). The CDR3 length is 16 residues. CDR1 is SGHTA and CDR2 is FQGNSA in the germline V gene. Trimming stripped 2 bases from V and 0 bases from J, with 13 bases between.

This chain connects TRBV7-9 to TRBJ1-4, with D unresolved. V was trimmed by 1 base and J by 1 base, leaving 10 bases between them. The CDR3 runs 16 residues. Germline-derived CDR1 and CDR2 are SEHNR and FQNEAQ (reference sequence). The CDR3 DNA reads TGTGCCAGCAGCTTAGGGGCCGTTGGAACTAATGAAAAACTGTTTTTT. Protein sequence: CASSLGAVGTNEKLFF.

The chain recombines TRBV5-1 with TRBJ1-1; 9 bases align to TRBD1. The CDR3 extends over 19 amino acids. V shed 0 bases, J shed 3 bases, and the junction held 15 bases outside the gene matches. CDR1 SGHRS and CDR2 YFSETQ come from the germline V gene. The CDR3 sequence is CASSLAASDRGPRDTEAFF. For the CDR3, the DNA is TGCGCCAGCAGCTTGGCGGCATCGGACAGGGGCCCGAGGGACACTGAAGCTTTCTTT. Variable domain in full (rest from reference TRBV5-1 and TRBJ1-1): KAGVTQTPRYLIKTRGQQVTLSCSPISGHRSVSWYQQTPGQGLQFLFEYFSETQRNKGNFPGRFSGRQFSNSRSEMNVSTLELGDSALYLCASSLAASDRGPRDTEAFFGQGTRLTVV.

The CDR3 is CASSPLAGGTDTQYF. The CDR3 nucleotides are TGTGCCAGCTCACCACTAGCGGGGGGCACAGATACGCAGTATTTT. This chain uses TRBV18 with TRBJ2-3; 9 nucleotides line up with TRBD2. V gave up 1 base and J gave up 1 base; unmatched junction bases: 0. Germline CDR1 reads KGHSH; CDR2 reads LQKENI. This CDR3 has 15 amino acids.

The rearrangement uses TRBV18 and TRBJ2-1, with a possible D match to TRBD1 (5 bases). Germline V gene lookup returns CDR1 KGHSH and CDR2 LQKENI. Between the trimmed V and J ends, which lost 2 bases and 6 bases, there was a span of 14 bases. The CDR3 sequence is 15 residues long. The CDR3 DNA is TGTGCCAGCTCACCAAAGGGCAGGGTTCGCAATGAGCAGTTCTTC. Protein sequence: CASSPKGRVRNEQFF.

This sequence joins TRBV23-1 and TRBJ2-1; D perhaps matches TRBD2 (7 bases). TRBV23-1 qualifies as an ORF whose function is uncertain. Trimming stripped 2 bases from V and 7 bases from J, with 24 bases between. This CDR3 has 18 residues. CDR3 coding DNA: TGCGCCAGCAGTCAAATACGACGGGGGGCCGCTGGGAATAATGAGCAGTTCTTC. Translation: CASSQIRRGAAGNNEQFF.

This clone appeared once. The rearrangement uses TRBV11-2 and TRBJ1-6, with TRBD1 matching 9 bases. J was trimmed by 8 bases and V by 5 bases; bases with no gene match: 10. This CDR3 contains 16 residues. Germline V CDR1 and CDR2: SGHAT, FQNNGV. The CDR3 spells CASSELTGGFDSPLHF. DNA of the CDR3: TGTGCCAGCAGCGAGCTGACAGGGGGTTTTGATTCACCCCTCCACTTT.

The chain carries TRBV30 and TRBJ2-2; 11 nucleotides agree with TRBD2. Germline V lookup: CDR1 GTSNPN, CDR2 SVGIG (reference sequence). The V segment lost 5 bases and the J segment 6 bases; nucleotides outside the gene matches: 8. This CDR3 has 15 residues. CDR3 nucleotides: TGTGCCTGGGGCGACTTAGCGGGGGGGCCCGGGGAGCTGTTTTTT. This encodes CAWGDLAGGPGELFF. The whole variable domain, remainder taken from reference TRBV30 and TRBJ2-2, is SQTIHQWPATLVQPVGSPLSLECTVEGTSNPNLYWYRQAAGRGLQLLFYSVGIGQISSEVPQNLSASRPQDRQFILSSKKLLLSDSGFYLCAWGDLAGGPGELFFGEGSRLTVL.

Sample share makes this clone medium-sized (0.01 to 0.1%). The chain links TRBV25-1 to TRBJ2-7, with no clear D. The germline gives CDR1 MGHDK, CDR2 SYGVNS. The CDR3 spans 13 residues. The V gene lost 4 bases and the J gene lost 3 bases, with 10 bases spanning the gap. The CDR3 region is CASSGERIYEQYF. CDR3 DNA: TGTGCCAGCAGTGGCGAACGGATCTACGAGCAGTACTTC.

The chain carries TRBV7-2 and TRBJ1-6, with 12 bases lining up with TRBD1. The germline CDR1 and CDR2 sequences are SGHTA and FQGNSA. The CDR3 has 16 amino acids. With 4 bases clipped from V and 8 bases from J, the junction kept 6 bases outside the gene matches. CDR3 protein: CASSSGTGGAYSPLHF. For the CDR3, the DNA is TGTGCCAGCAGCTCCGGGACAGGGGGCGCTTATTCACCCCTCCACTTT.

The rearrangement links TRBV5-1 to TRBJ1-4; 11 bases fit TRBD1. The junction had 1 base not matched to a gene; V was cut back by 3 bases and J by 0 bases. Germline values: CDR1 SGHRS, CDR2 YFSETQ. The CDR3 spans 16 residues. CDR3: CASSWTGGPTNEKLFF. The CDR3 DNA sequence: TGCGCCAGCAGCTGGACAGGGGGCCCAACTAATGAAAAACTGTTTTTT.

J is TRBJ2-5 and V is TRBV21-1. TRBV21-1 is designated a pseudogene. CDR3 size: 18 residues. The CDR3 here is CASSKDERTPLPQETQYF. CDR3 in DNA: TGTGCCAGCAGCAAAGATGAAAGGACCCCACTACCTCAAGAGACCCAGTACTTC.

This clone is classed as medium-sized (0.01 to 0.1%). This sequence joins TRBV28 and TRBJ1-6; D not certain. Germline CDR1 and CDR2: MDHEN and SYDVKM. The V and J ends lost 11 bases and 0 bases respectively, with 8 bases between them. The CDR3 has 13 residues. This CDR3 is CAVGSSYNSPLHF. The CDR3 DNA reads as TGTGCCGTAGGTAGCTCCTATAATTCACCCCTCCACTTT.

The chain couples TRBV5-1 to TRBJ2-3; the D is unclear. V dropped 6 bases and J dropped 3 bases, with 11 bases sitting between them. This CDR3 has 13 residues. In germline, CDR1 is SGHRS, CDR2 YFSETQ. CDR3 DNA sequence: TGCGCCAGCACCTCTTTCGGAACAGATACGCAGTATTTT. Protein product: CASTSFGTDTQYF. The whole variable domain, remainder taken from reference TRBV5-1 and TRBJ2-3, is KAGVTQTPRYLIKTRGQQVTLSCSPISGHRSVSWYQQTPGQGLQFLFEYFSETQRNKGNFPGRFSGRQFSNSRSEMNVSTLELGDSALYLCASTSFGTDTQYFGPGTRLTVL.

The rearrangement uses TRBV11-2 and TRBJ1-6, with D hard to call. The CDR3 extends over 14 amino acids. The germline CDR1 and CDR2 sequences are SGHAT and FQNNGV. Trimming shortened V by 1 base and J by 13 bases, and 14 bases separated the two germline ends. CDR3 DNA sequence: TGTGCCAGCAGCTTAGGCCCGGATCAGAGGCCCCTCCACTTT. It specifies CASSLGPDQRPLHF.

The rearrangement links TRBV5-4 to TRBJ1-6; 7 nucleotides agree with TRBD1. The CDR3 length is 15 residues. J lost 6 bases, V lost 8 bases, and 11 bases had no gene match. CDR1 SGHNT and CDR2 YYREEE come from the germline V gene (reference sequence). CDR3 in amino acids: CASHPATGVNSPLHF. Written as DNA, the CDR3 is TGTGCCAGTCACCCTGCTACAGGGGTTAATTCACCCCTCCACTTT.

The J gene is TRBJ2-5, the V gene TRBV30, with a tentative D call TRBD1 (5 bases). Between the trimmed V and J ends, which lost 4 bases and 0 bases, there was a span of 9 bases. This CDR3 region has 13 residues. Germline V gives CDR1 GTSNPN, CDR2 SVGIG (reference sequence). This chain's CDR3 is CAWTGFYQETQYF. In DNA form, the CDR3 reads TGTGCCTGGACAGGGTTTTACCAAGAGACCCAGTACTTC.

The J gene is TRBJ2-5, the V gene TRBV5-6, with 9 bases fitting TRBD1. From germline, CDR1 is SGHDT and CDR2 YYEEEE. This CDR3 region has 15 residues. Trimming cost V 4 bases and J 3 bases; bases outside gene matches: 7. This chain's CDR3 is CASSRERTGEETQYF. CDR3 sequence (DNA): TGTGCCAGCAGCCGGGAACGGACAGGGGAAGAGACCCAGTACTTC.

The chain has TRBV18 and TRBJ1-1; a possible D gene is TRBD1 (6 bases). The V end lost 3 bases, the J end lost 3 bases, and 20 bases lay between the germline ends. The CDR3 contains 17 residues. CDR1 and CDR2 (germline): KGHSH, LQKENI. Written as DNA, the CDR3 is TGTGCCAGCTCACCGGGGCAGGGGATAATGTCGGACACTGAAGCTTTCTTT. Amino acid sequence: CASSPGQGIMSDTEAFF. The whole variable domain, filled in from reference TRBV18 and TRBJ1-1, reads NAGVMQNPRHLVRRRGQEARLRCSPMKGHSHVYWYRQLPEEGLKFMVYLQKENIIDESGMPKERFSAEFPKEGPSILRIQQVVRGDSAAYFCASSPGQGIMSDTEAFFGQGTRLTVV.

The chain recombines TRBV13 with TRBJ2-4; TRBD1 matches at 7 bases. The CDR3 runs 14 residues. The germline CDR1 and CDR2 sequences are PRHDT and FYEKMQ (reference sequence). V gave up 5 bases and J gave up 8 bases; unmatched junction bases: 9. CDR3 DNA sequence: TGTGCCAGCAGCGCGAGTGACAGGGATGACATTCAGTACTTC. It is translated as CASSASDRDDIQYF.

This clone was seen only once. The V and J genes are TRBV9 and TRBJ2-5, with a weak D call TRBD1 (5 bases). Germline CDR1 and CDR2: SGDLS and YYNGEE. The CDR3 is 14 amino acids. V gave up 0 bases and J gave up 5 bases, with 11 bases separating them. As DNA, the CDR3 is TGTGCCAGCAGCGTAGAAGGGGCCCGGGAGACCCAGTACTTC. Protein product: CASSVEGARETQYF.

CDR3 protein: CASSQDGLAATQYF. For the CDR3, the DNA is TGCGCCAGCAGCCAAGACGGACTAGCGGCGACCCAGTACTTC. J is TRBJ2-5 and V is TRBV4-3, with 10 bases identical to TRBD2. Looked up from germline, CDR1 is LGHNA and CDR2 is YSLEER. This CDR3 spans 14 amino acids. Unmatched junction bases numbered 2, after V lost 0 bases and J lost 7 bases.

The chain has TRBV5-1 and TRBJ1-1; 12 bases align to TRBD1. Germline-derived CDR1 and CDR2 are SGHRS and YFSETQ. CDR3 length equals 18 residues. V lost 4 bases, J lost 1 base, and 11 bases stayed unmatched. CDR3 in DNA: TGCGCCAGCAGCAATAGTCCCGGGACAGGGGGCCAGAACACTGAAGCTTTCTTT. Its protein is CASSNSPGTGGQNTEAFF.

This clone was seen more than once but under ten times. The CDR3 coding sequence is TGTGCCAGCAGCTTAAAGGGCGGATCTGACTACGAGCAGTACTTC. Protein sequence: CASSLKGGSDYEQYF. The V gene is TRBV9, the J gene TRBJ2-7, with D unresolved. Trimming took off 4 bases at V and 3 bases at J, with 17 bases between the two ends. CDR3 length: 15 amino acids. CDR1 is SGDLS and CDR2 is YYNGEE in the germline V gene.